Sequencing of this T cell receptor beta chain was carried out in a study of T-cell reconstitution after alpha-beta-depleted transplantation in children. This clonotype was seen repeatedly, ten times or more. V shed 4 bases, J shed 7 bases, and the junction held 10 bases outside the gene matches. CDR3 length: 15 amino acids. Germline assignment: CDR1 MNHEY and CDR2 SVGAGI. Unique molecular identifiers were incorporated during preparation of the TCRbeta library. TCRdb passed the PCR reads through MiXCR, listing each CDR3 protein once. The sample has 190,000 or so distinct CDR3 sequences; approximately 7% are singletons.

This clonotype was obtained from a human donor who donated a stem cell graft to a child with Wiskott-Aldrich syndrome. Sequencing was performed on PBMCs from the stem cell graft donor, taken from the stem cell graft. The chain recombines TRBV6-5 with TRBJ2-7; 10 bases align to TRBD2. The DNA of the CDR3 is TGTGCCAGCAGTTCCGGGACTAGCGTCCTGTGGGAGCAGTACTTC. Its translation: CASSSGTSVLWEQYF.